This T cell receptor (beta chain) derives from a study of cytomegalovirus exposure and HLA in healthy donors. General study results and limits: An apparent linkage of common viral pathogens to several of the most significant clusters emerged in a later analysis. A highly shared variant cluster was judged a likely technical artifact. Because they were indistinguishable, some V segments, including TRBV6-2 and TRBV6-3, were excluded. Reports showed the classifier diagnosing cytomegalovirus status with high specificity and sensitivity.

On this clone itself: As yet, its antigen is unknown.

This PCR relied on a set of 60 Vbeta primers and 13 Jbeta primers. The method was immunoSEQ multiplex PCR; TCRdb's version includes in-frame clones alone and lacks a portion of them. This repertoire shows 150,000 to 200,000 clones, approximately 80% found once; its top ten account for around 0.99%. The CDR3 is made up of 17 amino acids. The germline CDR1 and CDR2 sequences are SEHNR and FQNEAQ (reference sequence). Trimming took 3 bases from V and 5 from J; bases not matched to a gene: 9. The sample consisted of PBMCs. V is TRBV7-9 and J is TRBJ2-3; 12 bases line up with TRBD2. The sequence derives from a middle-aged woman in good health and CMV-seronegative. The CDR3 region has the DNA TGTGCCAGCAGCTTCACTAGCGGGAGGATCGGGGAAGATACGCAGTATTTT. Its protein is CASSFTSGRIGEDTQYF.